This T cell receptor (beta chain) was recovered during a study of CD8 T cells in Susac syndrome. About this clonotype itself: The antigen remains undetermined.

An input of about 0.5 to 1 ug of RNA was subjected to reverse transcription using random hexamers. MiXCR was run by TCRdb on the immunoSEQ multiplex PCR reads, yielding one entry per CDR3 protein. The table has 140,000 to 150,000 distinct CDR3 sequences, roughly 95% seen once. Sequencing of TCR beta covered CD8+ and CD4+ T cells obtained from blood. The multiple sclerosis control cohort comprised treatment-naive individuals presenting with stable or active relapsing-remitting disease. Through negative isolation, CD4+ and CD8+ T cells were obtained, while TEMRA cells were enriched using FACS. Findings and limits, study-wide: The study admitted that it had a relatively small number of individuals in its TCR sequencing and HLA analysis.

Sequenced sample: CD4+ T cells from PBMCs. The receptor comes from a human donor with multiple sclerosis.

As DNA, the CDR3 is TGTGCCAGTAGTGCGCCGGGACAGGCGTTCTATGGCTACACCTTC. Protein sequence: CASSAPGQAFYGYTF. V and J are TRBV19 and TRBJ1-2, with TRBD1 matching over 8 bases. The CDR3 consists of 15 residues. Per the germline V gene, CDR1 is LNHDA and CDR2 is SQIVND (reference sequence). With 5 bases clipped from V and 4 bases from J, the junction kept 9 bases outside the gene matches.